These T cell receptor beta chains were read from a single sample in a study of T-cell reconstitution after alpha-beta-depleted transplantation in children. A single record per CDR3 protein comes from TCRdb applying MiXCR to the PCR reads. Altogether 190,000 or so distinct CDR3 sequences are present, roughly 6.8% being singletons, with the ten largest covering about 2.9%. The sample consisted of PBMCs from the stem cell graft donor, taken from the stem cell graft. The receptors originated from a human donor who donated a stem cell graft to a child with Wiskott-Aldrich syndrome. CDR3s include the opening cysteine and the closing phenylalanine or tryptophan. The D gene is left open where the match is weak. Expanded clones get a size class; other rows say once, few or many, or leave the size out.

length	J	V	D	size	DNA	CDR3
15	TRBJ2-1	TRBV5-1	.	many	TGCGCCAGCAGCTCAAGTCAAAACAGGGTCGATGAGCAGTTCTTC	CASSSSQNRVDEQFF
13	TRBJ2-5	TRBV7-2	.	many	TGTGCCAGTTCTAAGGGGAGACAAGAGACCCAGTACTTC	CASSKGRQETQYF
19	TRBJ2-7	TRBV3-1	.	.	TGTGCCAGCAGCGCGAACGGGATCATCAACCCTTGGAGAATTTGTGAGCAGTACTTC	CASSANGIINPWRICEQYF
15	TRBJ1-1	TRBV28	TRBD1	few	TGTGCCAGCAGTAGAACCGGGACAGAGAACACTGAAGCTTTCTTT	CASSRTGTENTEAFF
15	TRBJ2-5	TRBV7-9	.	few	TGTGCCAGCAGCCCAACCGGGGGACCACAAGAGACCCAGTACTTC	CASSPTGGPQETQYF
15	TRBJ2-2	TRBV3-1	TRBD2	.	TGTGCCAGCAGCCAAGGGCTAGCGGGCACCGGGGAGCTGTTTTTT	CASSQGLAGTGELFF
13	TRBJ1-5	TRBV13	.	many	TGTGCCAGCAAGAGAGGAGAGGGTCAGCCCCAGCATTTT	CASKRGEGQPQHF
14	TRBJ1-2	TRBV7-2	TRBD1	.	TGTGCCAGCAGCCCCGGACAGGGACCTAGTGGCTACACCTTC	CASSPGQGPSGYTF
15	TRBJ2-3	TRBV6-2/TRBV6-3	TRBD2	many	TGTGCCAGCAGTCCTAGCGGGAGGAGGACAGATACGCAGTATTTT	CASSPSGRRTDTQYF
18	TRBJ2-6	TRBV5-5	.	many	TGTGCCAGCAGCTCCATGGGGGACGGAGGTGCTGGGGCCAACGTCCTGACTTTC	CASSSMGDGGAGANVLTF
19	TRBJ2-3	TRBV21-1	.	many	TGTGCCAGCAGCAAACCGTCCCGGGACAGGGGGCCTGACCCGAATACGCAGTATTTT	CASSKPSRDRGPDPNTQYF
17	TRBJ2-5	TRBV5-1	.	few	TGCGCCAGCAGCCTGGGAGGGTTGACAGGGGAGATGGAGACCCAGTACTTC	CASSLGGLTGEMETQYF
16	TRBJ2-4	TRBV15	.	many	TGTGCCACCAGCAGAGGCGGGCAGGGTTCCAAAAACATTCAGTACTTC	CATSRGGQGSKNIQYF
12	TRBJ1-3	TRBV12-3/TRBV12-4	.	many	TGTGCCAGCGTCGACTCTGGAAACACCATATATTTT	CASVDSGNTIYF
14	TRBJ1-1	TRBV6-1	.	many	TGTGCCAGCGGGATGGGGGCGGGGAACACTGAAGCTTTCTTT	CASGMGAGNTEAFF
12	TRBJ2-5	TRBV12-3/TRBV12-4	.	few	TGTGCCAGCAGCTTGTTAGAGCAGACCCAGTACTTC	CASSLLEQTQYF
13	TRBJ1-4	TRBV20-1	TRBD1	many	TGCAGTGCAACCGGGACAGGGGGTGGAAAACTGTTTTTT	CSATGTGGGKLFF
14	TRBJ1-6	TRBV6-5	TRBD1	.	TGTGCCAGCAGTTACAGGGGGCGCGACGCACCCCTCCACTTT	CASSYRGRDAPLHF
15	TRBJ1-1	TRBV19	.	many	TGTGCCAGTAGAGAAACAGGCAGGACGGACACTGAAGCTTTCTTT	CASRETGRTDTEAFF
13	TRBJ1-5	TRBV30	.	.	TGTTCCTGGAGTCTTACAGCGAATCAGCCCCAGCATTTT	CSWSLTANQPQHF
18	TRBJ2-5	TRBV11-1	TRBD2	few	TGTGCCAGCAGCTTACCCCTGACGAGCGGGAGGTCACAAGAGACCCAGTACTTC	CASSLPLTSGRSQETQYF
14	TRBJ2-1	TRBV5-5	.	few	TGTGCCAGCAGCTCCCGGGACGGGTCGATCGAGCAGTTCTTC	CASSSRDGSIEQFF
14	TRBJ2-7	TRBV20-1	.	many	TGCAGTGCTAAGAGGCCAGCGGAAATCTACGAGCAGTACTTC	CSAKRPAEIYEQYF
19	TRBJ2-6	TRBV2	TRBD1	many	TGTGCCTTCAGCCCCATACCGGGACAGGAGGCTTCTGGGGCCAACGTCCTGACTTTC	CAFSPIPGQEASGANVLTF
15	TRBJ1-1	TRBV4-3	.	many	TGCGCCAGCAGCCAAGAAGGCCAGAGGAACACTGAAGCTTTCTTT	CASSQEGQRNTEAFF
15	TRBJ2-1	TRBV12-3/TRBV12-4	.	many	TGTGCCAGCAGTTTAGGGCCCGAATCCTACAATGAGCAGTTCTTC	CASSLGPESYNEQFF
16	TRBJ2-2	TRBV20-1	.	many	TGCAGTGCTAGAGATGGGAGTAGCGGTAACACCGGGGAGCTGTTTTTT	CSARDGSSGNTGELFF
12	TRBJ2-7	TRBV20-1	TRBD2	many	TGCAGTGGCGACGGGGGGGTCTACGAGCAGTACTTC	CSGDGGVYEQYF
14	TRBJ1-2	TRBV5-1	.	few	TGCGCCAGCAGCCCTAACTGGGAGTTCTATGGCTACACCTTC	CASSPNWEFYGYTF
16	TRBJ2-1	TRBV24-1	.	many	TGTGCCACCACTGCAAATCGAGGGGGGGTCCGCAATGAGCAGTTCTTC	CATTANRGGVRNEQFF
12	TRBJ1-1	TRBV29-1	.	many	TGCAGCGTGGGCAGGGAGAACACTGAAGCTTTCTTT	CSVGRENTEAFF
14	TRBJ1-2	TRBV29-1	TRBD1	many	TGCAGCGTTGAAGACGACAGGGAACCTTATGGCTACACCTTC	CSVEDDREPYGYTF
16	TRBJ2-5	TRBV2	TRBD2	.	TGTGCCAGCAGTAGAATAAGACTAGCGGGGGAAGAGACCCAGTACTTC	CASSRIRLAGEETQYF
14	TRBJ2-3	TRBV10-3	TRBD1	many	TGTGCCGCTTCACAGGGGATCTCCACAGATACGCAGTATTTT	CAASQGISTDTQYF
18	TRBJ1-4	TRBV4-2	.	few	TGTGCCAGCAGCCAAGAGTGGGGTTGGAGCGCAACTAATGAAAAACTGTTTTTT	CASSQEWGWSATNEKLFF
14	TRBJ1-2	TRBV20-1	TRBD1	many	TGCAGTGCTAGGGGGACAGGGCCTAACTATGGCTACACCTTC	CSARGTGPNYGYTF
14	TRBJ2-7	TRBV12-3/TRBV12-4	TRBD1	many	TGTGCCAGCAGTCCCCGGACAGGGAGGTACGAGCAGTACTTC	CASSPRTGRYEQYF
15	TRBJ2-5	TRBV5-1	.	few	TGCGCCAGCAGCCCGCCTGTGGGGGGCGCAGAGACCCAGTACTTC	CASSPPVGGAETQYF
13	TRBJ1-5	TRBV10-3	.	.	TGTGCCATCAGTGATTGGGGGGATCAGCCCCAGCATTTT	CAISDWGDQPQHF
12	TRBJ2-5	TRBV6-2/TRBV6-3	.	many	TGTGCCAGCAGTCAAACGGACCCACCTAGAGACTTC	CASSQTDPPRDF
11	TRBJ2-1	TRBV12-3/TRBV12-4	.	many	TGTGCCAGCAGTTTGGACAATGAGCAGTTCTTC	CASSLDNEQFF
16	TRBJ2-7	TRBV15	TRBD1	many	TGTGCCACCAGCAGAGTAGGGGGACAGGTTTCCTACGAGCAGTACTTC	CATSRVGGQVSYEQYF
15	TRBJ2-3	TRBV5-1	TRBD2	few	TGCGCCAGCAGCGGCCTAGCGGGACACACAGATACGCAGTATTTT	CASSGLAGHTDTQYF
16	TRBJ1-1	TRBV18	.	.	TGTGCCAGCTCACCACCAGGTTCCCGAATGAACACTGAAGCTTTCTTT	CASSPPGSRMNTEAFF
14	TRBJ2-2	TRBV27	.	.	TGTGCCAGCAGTGCGGGACTCGAAACCGGGGAGCTGTTTTTT	CASSAGLETGELFF
18	TRBJ2-1	TRBV15	TRBD2	many	TGTGCCACCAGCAGAGAAGGGAGAGCGGGAGGCCTCTACAATGAGCAGTTCTTC	CATSREGRAGGLYNEQFF
14	TRBJ1-4	TRBV12-3/TRBV12-4	.	many	TGTGCCAGCGGGGGGGCAAACTCGAGTGAAAAACTGTTTTTT	CASGGANSSEKLFF
17	TRBJ2-1	TRBV12-3/TRBV12-4	TRBD1	.	TGTGCCAGCAGCCTCGACAGGGGTAATCCCATTTACAATGAGCAGTTCTTC	CASSLDRGNPIYNEQFF
13	TRBJ2-1	TRBV30	TRBD2	many	TGTGCCTGGACACCGGGACTAGTAAATGAGCAGTTCTTC	CAWTPGLVNEQFF
13	TRBJ2-1	TRBV20-1	TRBD2	many	TGCAGTGCAAGCGGGAGCATCTACAATGAGCAGTTCTTC	CSASGSIYNEQFF
13	TRBJ2-5	TRBV30	.	many	TGTGCCTGGAGTGTACGGGTTGCCGAGACCCAGTACTTC	CAWSVRVAETQYF
16	TRBJ2-5	TRBV3-1	TRBD2	.	TGTGCCAGCAGCCAGACTAGCGGGGCTTGGGGAGAGACCCAGTACTTC	CASSQTSGAWGETQYF